A selection of T cell receptor beta chains follows, all from one sample in a study of T cells in Graves' hyperthyroidism and ophthalmopathy. A single record per CDR3 protein comes from TCRdb applying MiXCR to the multiplex PCR reads. Of roughly 290,000 distinct CDR3 sequences in the sample, around 13% were seen once. Sample: blood. These receptors originate from a woman in her thirties or forties with Graves' hyperthyroidism. CDR3s include the opening cysteine and the closing phenylalanine or tryptophan. D genes are given only for firm matches. Not all rows give a size; the values are once, few, many and, for expanded clones, a class.

size	V	J	D	DNA	CDR3
many	TRBV6-1	TRBJ2-2	.	TGTGCCAGCAGTCGGCCAGCGGGGAACACCGGGGAGCTGTTTTTT	CASSRPAGNTGELFF
many	TRBV11-3	TRBJ2-7	TRBD2	TGTGCCAGCAGCTCGCGGGAGGCTCGCTCCTACGAGCAGTACTTC	CASSSREARSYEQYF
many	TRBV6-1	TRBJ1-4	TRBD1	TGTGCCAGTCATTTCGGGACAGGGAATGAAAAACTGTTTTTT	CASHFGTGNEKLFF
many	TRBV12-3/TRBV12-4	TRBJ2-2	.	TGTGCCAGCAGTTTGGGAACCGGGGAGCTGTTTTTT	CASSLGTGELFF
many	TRBV14	TRBJ2-7	TRBD1	TGTGCCAGCAGCAACTTCAGGGGGCTCAACTCCTACGAGCAGTACTTC	CASSNFRGLNSYEQYF
.	TRBV19	TRBJ2-7	TRBD1	TGTGCCAACACGGGACAGCGAACCTACGAGCAGTACTTC	CANTGQRTYEQYF
few	TRBV12-3/TRBV12-4	TRBJ2-1	.	TGTGCCAGCAGTTTAGAGTTCTACAATGAGCAGTTCTTC	CASSLEFYNEQFF
.	TRBV19	TRBJ1-2	TRBD1	TGTGCCAGTAGTATAGATCCGGGACAGGCTTATAACTATGGCTACACCTTC	CASSIDPGQAYNYGYTF
many	TRBV18	TRBJ2-3	.	TGTGCCAGCTCACCACAGGAGGGATTCACAGATACGCAGTATTTT	CASSPQEGFTDTQYF
many	TRBV7-9	TRBJ2-7	TRBD1	TGTGCCAGCAGCTCATACCGGGACAGGGGTTTCTACGAGCAGTACTTC	CASSSYRDRGFYEQYF
many	TRBV11-2	TRBJ1-1	.	TGTGCCAGCACCAGGGTGGGCACTGAAGCTTTCTTT	CASTRVGTEAFF
many	TRBV7-8	TRBJ1-4	TRBD1	TGTGCCAGCAGCTTGCGACAGGGAAGGGATGAAAAACTGTTTTTT	CASSLRQGRDEKLFF
many	TRBV5-8	TRBJ1-2	TRBD1	TGTGCCAGCAGCTTGGTGGGACAGGGCACCTATGGCTACACCTTC	CASSLVGQGTYGYTF
many	TRBV20-1	TRBJ1-6	.	TGCAGTGCTAAACAGGGAACGGAGTCACCCCTCCACTTT	CSAKQGTESPLHF
few	TRBV7-6	TRBJ2-1	.	TGTGCCAGCAGCCCCTCTCCAGGCCCCTACAATGAGCAGTTCTTC	CASSPSPGPYNEQFF
many	TRBV11-2	TRBJ2-1	TRBD2	TGTGCCAGCAGACCCGGACTAGCGGCCAACAATGAGCAGTTCTTC	CASRPGLAANNEQFF
many	TRBV2	TRBJ2-5	.	TGTGCCAGCAGTGAACCTAGCAGCCAAGAGACCCAGTACTTC	CASSEPSSQETQYF
.	TRBV7-2	TRBJ2-1	TRBD2	TGTGCCAGCAGCTTAGTCCCTAGACCTAGCGGGAGAAATGAGCAGTTCTTC	CASSLVPRPSGRNEQFF
few	TRBV27	TRBJ1-6	.	TGTGCCAGCAGTTTCCGGGTAGGAGACTATAATTCACCCCTCCACTTT	CASSFRVGDYNSPLHF
many	TRBV12-3/TRBV12-4	TRBJ2-1	TRBD2	TGTGCCAGCAGGCCCGGGACTAGCGGGGGGGAGCAGTTCTTC	CASRPGTSGGEQFF
many	TRBV12-3/TRBV12-4	TRBJ2-3	.	TGTGCCAGCGGGGACTCGGGACTCAGCACAGATACGCAGTATTTT	CASGDSGLSTDTQYF
many	TRBV2	TRBJ1-2	TRBD1	TGTGCCAGCAGTGAAGAGGGGGCGACTGGCTACACCTTC	CASSEEGATGYTF
.	TRBV27	TRBJ2-7	.	TGTGCCAGCAGTTTTTTGGCGCATAGCTCCTACGAGCAGTACTTC	CASSFLAHSSYEQYF
.	TRBV19	TRBJ2-7	TRBD2	TGTGCCAGTAGTTCGACCGGGGGGATCAACGAGCAGTACTTC	CASSSTGGINEQYF
many	TRBV7-2	TRBJ2-5	TRBD1	TGTGCCAGCAGCACCCGACAGGGGGTCAAGTACTTC	CASSTRQGVKYF
many	TRBV12-3/TRBV12-4	TRBJ1-5	.	TGTGCCAGCAGACATTCGCGGACGGACAATCAGCCCCAGCATTTT	CASRHSRTDNQPQHF
.	TRBV19	TRBJ2-3	.	TGTGCCAGTAGTACGAGTGGTGGCGATACGCAGTATTTT	CASSTSGGDTQYF
few	TRBV20-1	TRBJ2-5	TRBD2	TGCAGTGCCCTGAATATAGCGGGAGAAGAGACCCAGTACTTC	CSALNIAGEETQYF
.	TRBV28	TRBJ2-5	.	TGTGCCAGCAGTTGGGAGCATCAAGAGACCCAGTACTTC	CASSWEHQETQYF
many	TRBV11-2	TRBJ2-2	.	TGTGCCAGCAGCTCACTTCAGGACACCGGGGAGCTGTTTTTT	CASSSLQDTGELFF
many	TRBV6-1	TRBJ1-1	.	TGTGCCAGCAGTGAAGCAAGGCACCTTGAAGCTTTCTTT	CASSEARHLEAFF
many	TRBV30	TRBJ2-1	.	TGTGCCTGGAGTGTTACGCTAGCCGCGGCTGAGCAGTTCTTC	CAWSVTLAAAEQFF
many	TRBV2	TRBJ1-5	.	TGTGCCAGCAGTGATTCAACTTATAGCAATCAGCCCCAGCATTTT	CASSDSTYSNQPQHF
.	TRBV20-1	TRBJ2-5	TRBD2	TGCAGTGCACGAGGGACTAGCGGGATGGAGACCCAGTACTTC	CSARGTSGMETQYF
.	TRBV6-5	TRBJ2-1	.	TGTGCCAGCAGTGACTCGAAGGGCGGTGAGCAGTTCTTC	CASSDSKGGEQFF
.	TRBV19	TRBJ1-4	TRBD1	TGTGCCAGTAGTCTTGGGACAGTCGATGAAAAACTGTTTTTT	CASSLGTVDEKLFF
many	TRBV28	TRBJ2-7	.	TGTGCCAGCAGTTTAAGATGGAACGAGCAGTACTTC	CASSLRWNEQYF
many	TRBV7-9	TRBJ1-1	TRBD1	TGTGCCAGCACCCCTAAAGGGGGACAGGTTCAGAACACTGAAGCTTTCTTT	CASTPKGGQVQNTEAFF
.	TRBV20-1	TRBJ1-5	.	TGCAGTGCTAGAGGTCTTAGGTGGTACGAAGATGGGCCCCAGCATTTT	CSARGLRWYEDGPQHF
.	TRBV4-1	TRBJ2-5	.	TGCGCCAGCAGCCAAGGGGTCGGACTTGGGGCTCTTCCCGAAGGGACCCAGTACTTC	CASSQGVGLGALPEGTQYF
many	TRBV7-3	TRBJ2-5	.	TGTGCCAGCAGCTTAACGTACTCGGAGACCCAGTACTTC	CASSLTYSETQYF
.	TRBV11-2	TRBJ1-6	.	TGTGCCAGCAGCTTTAATACGCCAAATAATTCACCCCTCCACTTT	CASSFNTPNNSPLHF
many	TRBV29-1	TRBJ2-7	TRBD1	TGCAGCGCCGGGACAGGGGGGACCTACGAGCAGTACTTC	CSAGTGGTYEQYF
many	TRBV2	TRBJ2-5	TRBD2	TGTGCCAGCAGGGGGACTAGCGGGTACCAAGAGACCCAGTACTTC	CASRGTSGYQETQYF
.	TRBV2	TRBJ1-4	TRBD1	TGTGCCAGCGGGACAGGGGGTCAGGCTAATGAAAAACTGTTTTTT	CASGTGGQANEKLFF
few	TRBV5-8	TRBJ2-3	.	TGTGCCAGCAACGGAGATACGCAGTATTTT	CASNGDTQYF
many	TRBV20-1	TRBJ2-4	.	TGCAGTGTCCCAGGGCCAGCCAAAAACATTCAGTACTTC	CSVPGPAKNIQYF
few	TRBV3-1	TRBJ2-1	.	TGTGCCAGCAGCCAAGCAAGAAGGAATGAGCAGTTCTTC	CASSQARRNEQFF
.	TRBV6-1	TRBJ2-7	TRBD2	TGTGCCAGCAGTCAGCCTAGCGGGCCAACCTACGAGCAGTACTTC	CASSQPSGPTYEQYF
few	TRBV7-9	TRBJ1-6	TRBD1	TGTGCCAGCAGCTTAGCCAGGGGGTCCTATAATTCACCCCTCCACTTT	CASSLARGSYNSPLHF
many	TRBV5-1	TRBJ1-1	.	TGCGCCAGCAGCTTGACGACCTCAGGGACTGAAGCTTTCTTT	CASSLTTSGTEAFF
many	TRBV28	TRBJ2-7	TRBD1	TGTGCCAGCAGTTCAGACAGGGGCTCCTACGAGCAGTACTTC	CASSSDRGSYEQYF
few	TRBV10-3	TRBJ1-2	.	TGTGCCATCACCCCGAGTTTTGGGGGGTCCGATGGCTACACCTTC	CAITPSFGGSDGYTF
many	TRBV6-1	TRBJ2-3	TRBD1	TGTGCCAGCAGTGCTGGGGATACAGGGGGAACTTGGGGTACGCAGTATTTT	CASSAGDTGGTWGTQYF
few	TRBV20-1	TRBJ2-1	TRBD2	TGCAGTGCTAGCTCCCTACCGGGACTAGGGGCTTACAATGAGCAGTTCTTC	CSASSLPGLGAYNEQFF
many	TRBV6-1	TRBJ1-3	.	TGTGCCAGCAGTGCCTCGGGGGCGCGGGGAAACACCATATATTTT	CASSASGARGNTIYF
many	TRBV28	TRBJ2-7	.	TGTGCCAGCAGTTTTGATCTGGAGGGCCCTAACGAGCAGTACTTC	CASSFDLEGPNEQYF
many	TRBV2	TRBJ2-1	.	TGTGCCAGCAGTGAAGCAGACGGGACAATTTACAATGAGCAGTTCTTC	CASSEADGTIYNEQFF
.	TRBV5-5	TRBJ2-3	TRBD1	TGTGCCAGCAGCTTAACACAGGGGACGATAGATACGCAGTATTTT	CASSLTQGTIDTQYF
.	TRBV18	TRBJ2-2	.	TGTGCCAGCTCAACCACAGAGACTAGGGTTACCGGGGAGCTGTTTTTT	CASSTTETRVTGELFF